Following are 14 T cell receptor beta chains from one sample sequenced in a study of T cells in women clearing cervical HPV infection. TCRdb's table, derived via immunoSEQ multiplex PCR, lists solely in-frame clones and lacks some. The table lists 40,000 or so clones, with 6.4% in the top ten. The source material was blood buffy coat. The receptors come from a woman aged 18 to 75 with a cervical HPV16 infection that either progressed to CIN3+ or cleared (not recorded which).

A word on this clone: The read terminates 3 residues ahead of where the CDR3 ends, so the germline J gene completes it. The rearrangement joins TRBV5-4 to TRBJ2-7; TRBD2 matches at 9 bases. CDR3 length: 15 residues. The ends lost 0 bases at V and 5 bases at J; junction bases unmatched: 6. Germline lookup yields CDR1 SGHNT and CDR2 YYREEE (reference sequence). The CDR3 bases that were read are TGTGCCAGCAGCTTGGGGGGACTAGCTTCGAACGAG. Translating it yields CASSLGGLASNE. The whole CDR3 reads CASSLGGLASNEQYF.

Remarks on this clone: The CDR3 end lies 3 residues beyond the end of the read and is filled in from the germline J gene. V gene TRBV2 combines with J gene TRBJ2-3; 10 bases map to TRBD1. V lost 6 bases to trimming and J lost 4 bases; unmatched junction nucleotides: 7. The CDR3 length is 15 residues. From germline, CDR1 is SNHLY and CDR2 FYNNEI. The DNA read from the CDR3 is TGTGCCAGCAGGGGACAGGGGAAATTCTCAGATACG. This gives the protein CASRGQGKFSDT. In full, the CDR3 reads CASRGQGKFSDTQYF. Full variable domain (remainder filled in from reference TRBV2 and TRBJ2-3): EPEVTQTPSHQVTQMGQEVILRCVPISNHLYFYWYRQILGQKVEFLVSFYNNEISEKSEIFDDQFSVERPDGSNFTLKIRSTKLEDSAMYFCASRGQGKFSDTQYFGPGTRLTVL.

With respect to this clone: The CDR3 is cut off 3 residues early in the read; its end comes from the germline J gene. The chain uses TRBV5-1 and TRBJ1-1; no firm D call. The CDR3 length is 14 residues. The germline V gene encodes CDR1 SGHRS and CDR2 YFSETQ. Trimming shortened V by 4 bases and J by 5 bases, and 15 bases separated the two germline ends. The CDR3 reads CASSRGEGATEAFF. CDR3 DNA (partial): TGCGCCAGCAGCCGAGGTGAGGGCGCTACTGAA.

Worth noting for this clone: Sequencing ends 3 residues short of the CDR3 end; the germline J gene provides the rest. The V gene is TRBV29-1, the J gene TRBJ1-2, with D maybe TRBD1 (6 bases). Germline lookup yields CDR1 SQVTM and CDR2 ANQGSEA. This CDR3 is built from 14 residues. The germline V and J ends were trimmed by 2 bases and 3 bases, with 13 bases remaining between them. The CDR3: CSVELPGAHYGYTF. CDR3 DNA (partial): TGCAGCGTTGAACTCCCAGGGGCCCACTATGGC.

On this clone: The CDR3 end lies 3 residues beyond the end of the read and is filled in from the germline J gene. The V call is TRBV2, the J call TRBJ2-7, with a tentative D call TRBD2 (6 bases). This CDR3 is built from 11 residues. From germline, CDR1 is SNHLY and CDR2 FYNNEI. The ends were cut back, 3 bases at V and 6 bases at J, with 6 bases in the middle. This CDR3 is CASSDGGEQYF. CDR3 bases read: TGTGCCAGCAGTGACGGGGGCGAG.

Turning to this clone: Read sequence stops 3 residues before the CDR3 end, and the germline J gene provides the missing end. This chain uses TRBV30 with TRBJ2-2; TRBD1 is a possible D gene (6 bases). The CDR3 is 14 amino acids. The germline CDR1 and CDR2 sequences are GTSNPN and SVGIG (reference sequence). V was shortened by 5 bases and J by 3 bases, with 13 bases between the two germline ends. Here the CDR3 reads CAWGRQADTGELFF. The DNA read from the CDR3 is TGTGCCTGGGGACGACAGGCGGACACCGGGGAG.

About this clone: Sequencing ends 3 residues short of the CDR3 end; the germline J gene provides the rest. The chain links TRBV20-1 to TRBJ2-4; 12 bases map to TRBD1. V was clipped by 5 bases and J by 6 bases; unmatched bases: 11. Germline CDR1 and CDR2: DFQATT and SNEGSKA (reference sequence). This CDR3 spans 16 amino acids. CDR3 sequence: CSAPPRDRGQRNIQYF. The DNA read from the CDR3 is TGCAGTGCTCCACCCCGGGACAGGGGGCAGAGAAACATT.

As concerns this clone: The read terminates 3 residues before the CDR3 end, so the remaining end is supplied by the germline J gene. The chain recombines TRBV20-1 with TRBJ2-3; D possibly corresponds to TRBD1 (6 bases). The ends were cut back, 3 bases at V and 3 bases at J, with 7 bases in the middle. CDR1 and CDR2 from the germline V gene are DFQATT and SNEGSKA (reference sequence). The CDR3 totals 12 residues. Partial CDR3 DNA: TGCAGTGCTAGGGGACAAACAGATACG. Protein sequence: CSARGQTDT. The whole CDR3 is CSARGQTDTQYF.

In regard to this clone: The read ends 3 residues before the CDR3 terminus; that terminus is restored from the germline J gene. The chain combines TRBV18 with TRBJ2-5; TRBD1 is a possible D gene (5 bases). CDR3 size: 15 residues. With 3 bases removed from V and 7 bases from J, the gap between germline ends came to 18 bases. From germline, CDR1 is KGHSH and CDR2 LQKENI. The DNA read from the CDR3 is TGTGCCAGCTCACCTCCGGACATGCCTGTAGGGACC. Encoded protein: CASSPPDMPVGT. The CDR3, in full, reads CASSPPDMPVGTQYF.

The CDR3 protein is CAISDFLTGDEQFF. Partial CDR3 DNA: TGTGCCATCAGTGACTTCCTTACAGGGGATGAG. The V call is TRBV10-3, the J call TRBJ2-1, with TRBD1 identical over 7 bases. The read stops 3 residues short of the end of the CDR3; the missing end is completed from the germline J gene. CDR1 and CDR2 from the germline V gene are ENHRY and SYGVKD. The CDR3 extends over 14 amino acids. Germline trimming cut 3 bases from V and 8 bases from J; bases unmatched to any gene: 7.

The CDR3 is CASSKTGPSNTQYF. The DNA read from the CDR3 is TGTGCCAGCAGCAAGACAGGTCCTAGTAATACG. This chain joins TRBV5-6 and TRBJ2-3; weak D call: TRBD1 (6 bases). The sequenced fragment ends 3 residues before the CDR3 boundary, so the rest is inferred from the germline J gene. This CDR3 comprises 14 residues. V was trimmed by 4 bases and J by 7 bases, leaving 16 bases between them. Germline lookup yields CDR1 SGHDT and CDR2 YYEEEE.

The sequenced CDR3 bases are TGTGCCAGTAGCCCCGGGACTCCGCTAAGTGGC. Protein product: CASSPGTPLSG. The complete CDR3 reads CASSPGTPLSGYTF. The V call is TRBV19, the J call TRBJ1-2; the D gene is possibly TRBD1 (5 bases). The missing CDR3 end, 3 residues past where the read stops, is filled in from the germline J gene. V lost 6 bases to trimming and J lost 7 bases, with 18 bases between them. CDR1 LNHDA and CDR2 SQIVND come from the germline V gene (reference sequence). The CDR3 has 14 amino acids.

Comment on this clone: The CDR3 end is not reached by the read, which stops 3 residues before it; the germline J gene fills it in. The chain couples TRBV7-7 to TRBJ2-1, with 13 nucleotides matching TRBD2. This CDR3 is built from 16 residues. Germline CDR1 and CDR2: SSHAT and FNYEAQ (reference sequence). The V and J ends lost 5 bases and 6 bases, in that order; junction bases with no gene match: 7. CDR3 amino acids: CASSPTSGGASNEQFF. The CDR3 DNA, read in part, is TGTGCCAGCAGCCCAACTAGCGGGGGGGCCTCCAATGAG. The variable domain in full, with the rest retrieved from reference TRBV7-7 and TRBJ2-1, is GAGVSQSPRYKVTKRGQDVTLRCDPISSHATLYWYQQALGQGPEFLTYFNYEAQPDKSGLPSDRFSAERPEGSISTLTIQRTEQRDSAMYRCASSPTSGGASNEQFFGPGTRLTVL.

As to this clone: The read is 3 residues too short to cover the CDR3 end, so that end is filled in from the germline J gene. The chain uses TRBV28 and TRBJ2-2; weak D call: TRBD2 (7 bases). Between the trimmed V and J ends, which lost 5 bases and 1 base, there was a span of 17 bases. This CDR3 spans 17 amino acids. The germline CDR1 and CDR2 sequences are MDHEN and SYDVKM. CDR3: CASSRGAGPLNTGELFF. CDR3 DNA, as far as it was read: TGTGCCAGCAGTCGGGGGGCAGGACCGCTGAACACCGGGGAG.